The 28 T cell receptor beta chains reported below all come from one sample, sequenced in a study of T cells expressing NK-cell markers. TCRdb re-called the 5' RACE reads; one entry per CDR3 protein, DNA not given. Its table lists about 460,000 distinct CDR3 sequences. The sample taken for sequencing was blood T cells: a sorted CD56 or NKG2C T cell subset, CD4+ or CD8+ T cells, or bulk PBMC T cells (not recorded which). These receptors all stem from a woman between 50 and 59 years old in good health.

J is TRBJ2-1 and V is TRBV5-1; TCRdb's D call of TRBD2 is untestable without DNA. CDR3 length: 15 amino acids. Germline assignment: CDR1 SGHRS and CDR2 YFSETQ. CDR3 protein: CASSRGRDPYNEQFF.

The CDR3 sequence: CASSLWVEGEQFF. The rearrangement joins TRBV12-3 or TRBV12-4 to TRBJ2-1; TCRdb's D call, TRBD1, is unchecked because there is no DNA. This CDR3 is built from 13 residues.

This sequence joins TRBV28 and TRBJ1-5; TCRdb calls TRBD1, which cannot be checked without DNA. The CDR3 contains 15 residues. Germline CDR1 MDHEN, CDR2 SYDVKM. CDR3 residues: CASRATGVRGQPQHF.

J is TRBJ1-6 and V is TRBV20-1. This CDR3 contains 14 residues. Germline CDR1 reads DFQATT; CDR2 reads SNEGSKA (reference sequence). The chain's CDR3 is CSVIDRDSISPLHF.

J is TRBJ2-5 and V is TRBV9; with no DNA, the TCRdb D assignment of TRBD2 cannot be verified. The CDR3 runs to 17 residues. Germline V CDR1 and CDR2: SGDLS, YYNGEE. The CDR3 loop reads CASSVEGAGGPWETRYF. Filled out from reference TRBV9 and TRBJ2-5, the complete variable domain reads DSGVTQTPKHLITATGQRVTLRCSPRSGDLSVYWYQQSLDQGLQFLIQYYNGEERAKGNILERFSAQQFPDLHSELNLSSLELGDSALYFCASSVEGAGGPWETRYFGPGTRLLVL.

The chain combines TRBV20-1 with TRBJ2-5; TCRdb designates TRBD2, a call that cannot be tested without DNA. There are 15 residues in the CDR3. Germline CDR1 DFQATT, CDR2 SNEGSKA (reference sequence). CDR3: CSARVGSGARETQYF.

This chain uses TRBV12-3 or TRBV12-4 with TRBJ2-2. The CDR3 sequence is 16 residues long. The CDR3 spells CASSLGRAGITGELFF.

The gene calls are TRBV3-1 and TRBJ2-7. Germline CDR1 is LGHDT and CDR2 is YNNKEL (reference sequence). This CDR3 contains 16 residues. The CDR3 reads CASSQSIVGGSYEQYF.

The rearrangement links TRBV5-1 to TRBJ2-3. The CDR3 extends over 15 amino acids. Germline values: CDR1 SGHRS, CDR2 YFSETQ. Here the CDR3 reads CASSLELASTDTQYF.

The chain links TRBV6-2 or TRBV6-3 to TRBJ2-3; TCRdb indicates TRBD2, and absent DNA this call remains unverified. Per the germline V gene, CDR1 is MNHEY and CDR2 is SVGEGT. The CDR3 extends over 16 amino acids. Here the CDR3 reads CASSYITSRSTDTQYF.

The V gene is TRBV30, the J gene TRBJ2-3. The CDR3 extends over 13 amino acids. From germline, CDR1 is GTSNPN and CDR2 SVGIG (reference sequence). This CDR3 reads CAWSGWGQDTQYF.

V is TRBV20-1 and J is TRBJ2-3; TCRdb selects TRBD1, and the lack of DNA leaves this call unchecked. Looked up from germline, CDR1 is DFQATT and CDR2 is SNEGSKA (reference sequence). The CDR3 consists of 14 residues. CDR3 sequence: CSASTPTRTDTQYF.

The chain is built from TRBV3-1 and TRBJ1-5. The CDR3 has 17 residues. In germline, CDR1 is LGHDT, CDR2 YNNKEL (reference sequence). CDR3 amino acids: CASSQVEQILRNQPQHF.

The rearrangement links TRBV11-3 to TRBJ2-1; the D call from TCRdb, TRBD1, cannot be confirmed without DNA. The CDR3 runs to 17 residues. Germline V gene lookup returns CDR1 SGHNT and CDR2 YENEEA. CDR3: CASSPGGGADSDNEQFF.

The rearrangement uses TRBV6-6 and TRBJ1-2; TCRdb's assignment of TRBD1 cannot be checked, as there is no DNA. Germline-derived CDR1 and CDR2 are MNHNY and SVGAGI (reference sequence). The CDR3 runs 13 residues. The CDR3 spells CASRTGGNYGYTF.

This chain connects TRBV12-3 or TRBV12-4 to TRBJ2-5; TCRdb's D call, TRBD2, is unchecked because there is no DNA. This CDR3 has 14 amino acids. The CDR3 reads CASSFSGGTADQYF.

The chain has TRBV20-1 and TRBJ2-1; the TRBD2 assignment by TCRdb is unverifiable without DNA. Per germline, CDR1 DFQATT and CDR2 SNEGSKA (reference sequence). The length of the CDR3 is 16 residues. CDR3 sequence: CSASDPAGGPYNEQFF.

The chain links TRBV29-1 to TRBJ2-1; with no DNA, the TCRdb D assignment of TRBD2 cannot be verified. The V gene's germline CDR1 is SQVTM and CDR2 ANQGSEA. This CDR3 has 16 amino acids. The CDR3 spells CSVDPTGLAGVNEQFF.

This sequence joins TRBV12-3 or TRBV12-4 and TRBJ2-1; TCRdb's assignment of TRBD2 cannot be checked, as there is no DNA. The CDR3 is made up of 17 amino acids. The CDR3 region is CASKHRAGGPSYNEQFF.

This rearrangement joins TRBV12-3 or TRBV12-4 to TRBJ2-5; TCRdb proposes TRBD1, but this gene call is untestable without DNA. The CDR3 has 14 residues. The CDR3 spells CASSIDRGGETQYF.

This chain joins TRBV15 and TRBJ1-1. The CDR3 has 11 residues. From germline, CDR1 is LNHNV and CDR2 YYDKDF (reference sequence). The CDR3 sequence is CATSRDMGAFF.

This chain joins TRBV11-3 and TRBJ2-5; with no DNA, the TCRdb D assignment of TRBD2 cannot be verified. Germline CDR1 SGHNT, CDR2 YENEEA. The CDR3 sequence is 17 residues long. The CDR3 sequence is CASSLGLAVILQETQYF.

V is TRBV5-6 and J is TRBJ1-1; TCRdb designates TRBD1, a call that cannot be tested without DNA. This CDR3 has 15 amino acids. Per germline, CDR1 SGHDT and CDR2 YYEEEE. This CDR3 is CASSEGHLQNTEAFF.

This chain links TRBV6-2 or TRBV6-3 with TRBJ1-1; with no DNA, the TCRdb D assignment of TRBD1 cannot be verified. CDR1 MNHEY and CDR2 SVGEGT come from the germline V gene. The CDR3 has 15 amino acids. CDR3: CASSPSTGLGTEAFF.

The rearrangement uses TRBV12-3 or TRBV12-4 and TRBJ2-3. This CDR3 is built from 13 residues. The CDR3 loop reads CASGVRRPDTQYF.

The rearrangement uses TRBV7-8 and TRBJ2-2; TCRdb returns TRBD1, unconfirmable since there is no DNA. The CDR3 length is 18 residues. Germline V gene sequence: CDR1 SGHVS, CDR2 FQNEAQ. CDR3 region: CASSLAPWGAVRTGELFF.

The chain couples TRBV25-1 to TRBJ1-3; TCRdb outputs TRBD1, but without DNA this stays unchecked. This CDR3 comprises 14 residues. Germline V gene data show CDR1 as MGHDK and CDR2 as SYGVNS. The CDR3 spells CASSDQGKGNTIYF.

The chain employs TRBV4-2 and TRBJ2-1. Germline V lookup: CDR1 LGHNA, CDR2 YNFKEQ. The CDR3 runs to 15 residues. CDR3 residues: CASSQEGSFQNEQFF.